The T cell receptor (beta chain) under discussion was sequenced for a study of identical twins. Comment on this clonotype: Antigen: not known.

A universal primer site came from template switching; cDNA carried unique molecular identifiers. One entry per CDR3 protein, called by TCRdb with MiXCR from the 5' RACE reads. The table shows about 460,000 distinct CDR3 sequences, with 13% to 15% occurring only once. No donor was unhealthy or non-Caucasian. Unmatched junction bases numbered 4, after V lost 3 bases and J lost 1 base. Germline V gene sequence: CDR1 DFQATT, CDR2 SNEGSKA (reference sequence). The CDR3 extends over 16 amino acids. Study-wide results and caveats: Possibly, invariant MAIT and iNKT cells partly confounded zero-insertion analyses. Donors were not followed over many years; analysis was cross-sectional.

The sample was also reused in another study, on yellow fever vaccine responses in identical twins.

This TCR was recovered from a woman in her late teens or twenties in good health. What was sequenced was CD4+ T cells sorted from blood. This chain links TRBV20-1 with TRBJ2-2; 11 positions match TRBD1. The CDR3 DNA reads TGCAGTGCTAGGGACAGGGGGCGCGGGAACACCGGGGAGCTGTTTTTT. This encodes CSARDRGRGNTGELFF.